The 24 T cell receptor beta chains given below trace back to one sample, sequenced in a study of beta chain features in type 1 diabetes. As every portion of the isolated RNA was reverse transcribed, the sequencing read expressed TCRB transcripts. Generated by immunoSEQ multiplex PCR, the TCRdb table keeps only in-frame clones and is missing some. The data contain about 620,000 clones, about 14% of them seen just once; the ten biggest clones take up more than 0.08%. Sequences were obtained from naive CD4+ T cells from blood. These receptors were obtained from a man aged 18 to 29 in good health.

The chain uses TRBV7-2 and TRBJ1-1; D is unclear. The CDR3 runs 16 residues. Germline V gene data show CDR1 as SGHTA and CDR2 as FQGNSA. Trimming stripped 4 bases from V and 4 bases from J, with 19 bases between. CDR3 nucleotides: TGTGCCAGCAGCTCACTGGCTGCGAGGACGGCCACTGAAGCTTTCTTT. Its translation is CASSSLAARTATEAFF. Based on the CDR3 plus reference TRBV7-2 and TRBJ1-1, the full variable domain is GAGVSQSPSNKVTEKGKDVELRCDPISGHTALYWYRQSLGQGLEFLIYFQGNSAPDKSGLPSDRFSAERTGGSVSTLTIQRTQQEDSAVYLCASSSLAARTATEAFFGQGTRLTVV.

This clone appeared a single time. The chain uses TRBV28 and TRBJ1-2; TRBD1 is a possible D gene (5 bases). The germline gives CDR1 MDHEN, CDR2 SYDVKM. The CDR3 consists of 14 residues. Trimming took off 5 bases at V and 2 bases at J, with 12 bases between the two ends. CDR3 sequence (DNA): TGTGCCAGCAGTCTAGTACGGGGGAACTATGGCTACACCTTC. It encodes CASSLVRGNYGYTF.

The gene calls are TRBV21-1 and TRBJ2-7; TRBD2, the table's D call, was not compared with the DNA. TRBV21-1 is reported as a pseudogene. The CDR3 loop spans 13 amino acids. The CDR3 sequence: CASSASGTYEQYF. CDR3 in DNA: TGTGCCAGCAGCGCCTCCGGGACCTACGAGCAGTACTTC.

The chain is built from TRBV7-9 and TRBJ1-6; a possible D gene is TRBD1 (5 bases). With 5 bases removed from V and 11 bases from J, the gap between germline ends came to 31 bases. This CDR3 is built from 19 residues. Germline CDR1 is SEHNR and CDR2 is FQNEAQ (reference sequence). The CDR3 loop is CASSPKVGAVPLIHPPLHF. CDR3 nucleotides: TGTGCCAGCAGCCCAAAGGTTGGGGCCGTACCTCTTATTCATCCACCCCTCCACTTT.

The chain couples TRBV15 to TRBJ2-1; D remains unclear. This CDR3 is built from 14 residues. V was trimmed by 0 bases and J by 5 bases, leaving 8 bases between them. CDR1 is LNHNV, CDR2 YYDKDF, per germline (reference sequence). The CDR3 DNA reads as TGTGCCACCAGCAGAGAGGGTAGGAACAATGAGCAGTTCTTC. Residues: CATSREGRNNEQFF. The variable domain in full, with the rest retrieved from reference TRBV15 and TRBJ2-1, is DAMVIQNPRYQVTQFGKPVTLSCSQTLNHNVMYWYQQKSSQAPKLLFHYYDKDFNNEADTPDNFQSRRPNTSFCFLDIRSPGLGDTAMYLCATSREGRNNEQFFGPGTRLTVL.

As to this clone: Other nucleotide sequences from this sample produce the same CDR3. This chain connects TRBV20-1 to TRBJ2-5; no reliable D call. This CDR3 is 11 amino acids long. Germline V gene sequence: CDR1 DFQATT, CDR2 SNEGSKA (reference sequence). Trimming left V 3 bases short and J 3 bases short, with 5 bases between. Here the CDR3 DNA reads TGCAGTGCTAGCCGGGAAGAGACCCAGTACTTC. As protein: CSASREETQYF.

This chain joins TRBV4-1 and TRBJ2-7; D could derive from TRBD1 or TRBD2 (6 bases each). From germline, CDR1 is MGHRA and CDR2 YSYEKL. V dropped 3 bases and J dropped 6 bases, with 9 bases sitting between them. CDR3 length: 12 residues. CDR3 sequence (DNA): TGCGCCAGCAGCCACGGGGGCGCCGAGCAGTACTTC. Translation: CASSHGGAEQYF.

This clone was found many times. V gene TRBV7-9 combines with J gene TRBJ2-3; D gene uncertain. Germline CDR1 is SEHNR and CDR2 is FQNEAQ (reference sequence). V lost 8 bases and J 0 bases, leaving 9 bases between the germline ends. The CDR3 has 13 amino acids. CDR3 region: CASGSRSTDTQYF. The CDR3 nucleotides read TGTGCCAGCGGATCAAGAAGCACAGATACGCAGTATTTT. The full variable domain, rest sourced from reference TRBV7-9 and TRBJ2-3, is DTGVSQNPRHKITKRGQNVTFRCDPISEHNRLYWYRQTLGQGPEFLTYFQNEAQLEKSRLLSDRFSAERPKGSFSTLEIQRTEQGDSAMYLCASGSRSTDTQYFGPGTRLTVL.

The genes are TRBV29-1 and TRBJ1-2; D call uncertain. Germline loops: CDR1 SQVTM, CDR2 ANQGSEA. This CDR3 comprises 13 residues. The germline V and J ends were trimmed by 2 bases and 7 bases, with 14 bases remaining between them. The CDR3 sequence is CSVEKIIGSGYTF. CDR3 nucleotide sequence: TGCAGCGTTGAAAAGATTATAGGGTCTGGCTACACCTTC. Full variable domain (missing parts from reference TRBV29-1 and TRBJ1-2): SAVISQKPSRDICQRGTSLTIQCQVDSQVTMMFWYRQQPGQSLTLIATANQGSEATYESGFVIDKFPISRPNLTFSTLTVSNMSPEDSSIYLCSVEKIIGSGYTFGSGTRLTVV.

There are a few counts of this clone. The chain employs TRBV9 and TRBJ1-3; a weak D match, TRBD1 (5 bases). V lost 4 bases and J lost 3, with 14 bases in between. This CDR3 is 15 amino acids long. Germline V CDR1 and CDR2: SGDLS, YYNGEE. The CDR3 nucleotides read TGTGCCAGCAGCCCTTACTCGGGGGTTGGAAACACCATATATTTT. Protein: CASSPYSGVGNTIYF.

The genes are TRBV28 and TRBJ1-2, with D possibly matching TRBD1 (5 bases). Trimming stripped 5 bases from V and 5 bases from J, with 12 bases between. The CDR3 is made up of 13 amino acids. In germline, CDR1 is MDHEN, CDR2 SYDVKM. CDR3 residues: CASSTGTTYGYTF. The DNA of the CDR3 is TGTGCCAGCAGTACCGGGACCACTTATGGCTACACCTTC.

This clone was found a few times. The chain uses TRBV9 and TRBJ2-2; D may be TRBD2 (5 bases). The germline V and J ends were trimmed by 1 base and 4 bases, with 11 bases remaining between them. CDR3 length: 15 residues. The germline V gene has CDR1 SGDLS and CDR2 YYNGEE. The CDR3 reads CASSVIGGSTGELFF. CDR3 in DNA: TGTGCCAGCAGCGTAATTGGTGGGAGCACCGGGGAGCTGTTTTTT.

In its sample, this clone was seen once. Mismatch with germline at one junction end may stem from a read error. The chain carries TRBV27 and TRBJ2-1; TRBD2 agrees at 13 bases. This CDR3 has 14 residues. Germline V gives CDR1 MNHEY, CDR2 SMNVEV (reference sequence). CDR3 region: CASSPMGLAGSLVF. The CDR3 coding sequence is TGTGCCAGCAGTCCGATGGGACTAGCGGGGTCTTTGGTCTTC.

This clone was found a few times. The V call is TRBV7-9, the J call TRBJ1-2, with D possibly matching TRBD1 (5 bases). CDR3 length: 12 amino acids. Trimming removed 4 bases at V and 4 bases at J, with 7 bases between. Germline lookup yields CDR1 SEHNR and CDR2 FQNEAQ (reference sequence). The CDR3 spells CASSSQGYGYTF. The DNA of the CDR3 is TGTGCCAGCAGCTCCCAGGGCTATGGCTACACCTTC.

This chain links TRBV27 with TRBJ2-7; D possibly corresponds to TRBD1 (6 bases). The CDR3 has 16 residues. Trimming pared 7 bases from V and 0 bases from J, leaving 19 bases between. The germline V gene encodes CDR1 MNHEY and CDR2 SMNVEV (reference sequence). The CDR3 region is CASTRSGRGGSYEQYF. The CDR3 nucleotides read TGTGCCAGCACCCGCTCAGGGAGAGGGGGCTCCTACGAGCAGTACTTC.

This clone was observed a few times. Here the CDR3 DNA reads TGTGCCAGCAGACTCAACCCCTCAACACGAAAACTGTTTTTT. This encodes CASRLNPSTRKLFF. The chain is built from TRBV6-5 and TRBJ1-4; no reliable D call. Trimming pared 6 bases from V and 10 bases from J, leaving 18 bases between. The CDR3 totals 14 residues. Germline V gives CDR1 MNHEY, CDR2 SVGAGI.

This clone has just a few counts. The chain has TRBV6-5 and TRBJ2-7, with TRBD1 as a possible D gene (5 bases). CDR1 is MNHEY, CDR2 SVGAGI, per germline. V was trimmed by 7 bases and J by 2 bases, leaving 15 bases between them. The CDR3 sequence is 14 residues long. CDR3 in amino acids: CASIPVKGAYEQYF. CDR3 coding DNA: TGTGCCAGCATCCCCGTCAAAGGGGCCTACGAGCAGTACTTC.

The CDR3 region is CASSRPQGAGEKLFF. CDR3 nucleotides: TGTGCCAGCAGTCGCCCGCAGGGGGCGGGTGAAAAACTGTTTTTT. This chain links TRBV6-5 with TRBJ1-4; 8 nucleotides match TRBD1. CDR1 is MNHEY, CDR2 SVGAGI, per germline. The V gene end was trimmed by 5 bases and the J gene end by 7 bases; junction bases not matched to a gene: 9. The CDR3 is made up of 15 amino acids.

This sequence joins TRBV5-1 and TRBJ1-1, with D tentatively TRBD1 (6 bases). In germline, CDR1 is SGHRS, CDR2 YFSETQ. V was clipped by 4 bases and J by 1 base, with 17 bases between them. The CDR3 loop spans 16 amino acids. The CDR3 here is CASSRTNRGSNTEAFF. The CDR3 DNA follows: TGCGCCAGCAGCAGGACTAATAGGGGGTCGAACACTGAAGCTTTCTTT. The whole variable domain, filled in from reference TRBV5-1 and TRBJ1-1, reads KAGVTQTPRYLIKTRGQQVTLSCSPISGHRSVSWYQQTPGQGLQFLFEYFSETQRNKGNFPGRFSGRQFSNSRSEMNVSTLELGDSALYLCASSRTNRGSNTEAFFGQGTRLTVV.

V and J are TRBV9 and TRBJ1-4; TRBD1 might be the D (5 bases). Per germline, CDR1 SGDLS and CDR2 YYNGEE. The V end was cut by 3 bases, the J end by 5 bases, with 32 bases between. The CDR3 has 21 residues. As DNA, the CDR3 is TGTGCCAGCAGCGATCGGAGGGGCTACTGGGGTTCAAGTAGTTTGAATGAAAAACTGTTTTTT. Protein product: CASSDRRGYWGSSSLNEKLFF.

The CDR3 DNA follows: TGTGCCAGCTCACCCGTAGGGCCTGGTGGGGCCAACGTCCTGACTTTC. It is translated as CASSPVGPGGANVLTF. The chain couples TRBV18 to TRBJ2-6, with D hard to call. This CDR3 has 16 amino acids. Per the germline V gene, CDR1 is KGHSH and CDR2 is LQKENI. V was clipped by 3 bases and J by 3 bases, with 12 bases between them. The full variable domain, rest sourced from reference TRBV18 and TRBJ2-6, is NAGVMQNPRHLVRRRGQEARLRCSPMKGHSHVYWYRQLPEEGLKFMVYLQKENIIDESGMPKERFSAEFPKEGPSILRIQQVVRGDSAAYFCASSPVGPGGANVLTFGAGSRLTVL.

This clone was observed a handful of times. The J gene is TRBJ1-3, the V gene TRBV7-9, with D possibly TRBD1 on 5 matching bases. The CDR3 is made up of 17 amino acids. Per germline, CDR1 SEHNR and CDR2 FQNEAQ (reference sequence). The V and J ends lost 0 bases and 3 bases respectively, with 15 bases between them. CDR3 protein: CASSLAFGDPLGNTIYF. Here the CDR3 DNA reads TGTGCCAGCAGCTTAGCGTTCGGGGACCCACTTGGAAACACCATATATTTT.

The sample holds a few counts of this clone. The chain has TRBV6-5 and TRBJ1-5; perhaps TRBD1 as D (5 bases). The CDR3 runs 14 residues. The V gene lost 6 bases and the J gene lost 8 bases, with 17 bases spanning the gap. Looked up from germline, CDR1 is MNHEY and CDR2 is SVGAGI. In DNA form, the CDR3 reads TGTGCCAGCAGAGCCCAGGGTTTAGGAAAGCCCCAGCATTTT. Its protein is CASRAQGLGKPQHF.

The rearrangement links TRBV7-2 to TRBJ2-1, with D hard to call. Germline CDR1 is SGHTA and CDR2 is FQGNSA. The CDR3 is 13 amino acids. The germline V and J ends were trimmed by 2 bases and 5 bases, with 7 bases remaining between them. CDR3 nucleotide sequence: TGTGCCAGCAGCTTACGGATGAACAATGAGCAGTTCTTC. Its protein is CASSLRMNNEQFF.